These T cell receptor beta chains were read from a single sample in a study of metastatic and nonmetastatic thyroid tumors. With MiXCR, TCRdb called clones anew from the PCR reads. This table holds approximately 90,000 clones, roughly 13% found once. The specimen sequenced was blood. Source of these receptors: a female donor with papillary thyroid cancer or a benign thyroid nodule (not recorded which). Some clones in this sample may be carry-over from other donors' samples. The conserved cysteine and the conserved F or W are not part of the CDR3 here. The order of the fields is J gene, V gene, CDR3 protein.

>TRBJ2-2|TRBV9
ASSVAGGNTGELF
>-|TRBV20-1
SVRPGPSSQPQY
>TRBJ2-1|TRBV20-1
SARGRVWTGGASWNEQF
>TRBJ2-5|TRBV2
ASRPGVYQETQY
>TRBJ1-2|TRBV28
ASSLESPNYGYT
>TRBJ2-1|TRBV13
ASSPKGLPGDEQF
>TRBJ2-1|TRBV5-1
ASSPGQMIDEQF
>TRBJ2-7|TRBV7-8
ASSLVAGSSYEQY
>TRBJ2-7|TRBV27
ASSPVKGRLYEQY
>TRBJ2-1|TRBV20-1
SAPGASGVRVEQF
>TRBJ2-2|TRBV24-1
ATSDRAAVTGELF
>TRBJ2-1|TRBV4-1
ASRSERDYNEQF
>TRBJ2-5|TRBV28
ASSARTGLVETQY
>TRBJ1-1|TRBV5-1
ASSSDPGAVNTEAF
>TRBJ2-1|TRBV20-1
SARPQLAYNEQF
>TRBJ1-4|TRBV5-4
ASSLGAGHLPEKLF
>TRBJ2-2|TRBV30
AWSVLLDHTGELF
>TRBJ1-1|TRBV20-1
SARETVTEAF
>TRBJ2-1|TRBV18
ASSPLPTNSYNEQF
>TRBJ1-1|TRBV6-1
ASSEVYHSTEAF
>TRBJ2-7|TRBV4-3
ASSKGPCGYEQY
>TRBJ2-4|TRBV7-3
ASSFGQKNIQY
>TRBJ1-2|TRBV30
ARRENYGYT
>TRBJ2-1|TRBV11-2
ASGGYFDEQF